Sequencing of this T cell receptor (beta chain) was carried out in a study of early T cells in non-severe SARS-CoV-2 infection. Study summary: Chains stayed unpaired after sequencing of bulk RNA from unsorted whole blood. Study observations and caveats: Matching against VDJdb likely underestimated virus-specific expansions, favoring anti-spike CD8.

Germline V CDR1 and CDR2: MGHDK, SYGVNS. The CDR3 totals 16 residues. V trimming: 3 bases; J trimming: 5 bases; junction bases outside the gene matches: 10. The table lists this clonotype with a few counts. Its cognate antigen is unknown. Individual cDNA molecules were tagged with unique molecular identifiers. Each CDR3 protein is one row after TCRdb ran MiXCR on the 5' RACE reads. The sample lists just under 65,000 distinct CDR3 sequences, 7% to 9.5% occurring once. The chain has TRBV25-1 and TRBJ2-5; 9 bases agree with TRBD2. Sequenced here: whole blood, sampled at baseline. The TCR originated in an adult who was a healthcare worker with PCR-confirmed SARS-CoV-2 infection or an uninfected control (not recorded which). CDR3 residues: CASSEGAGGPPETQYF. Here the CDR3 DNA reads TGTGCCAGCAGTGAGGGGGCGGGAGGGCCTCCGGAGACCCAGTACTTC. The full variable domain, in which reference TRBV25-1 and TRBJ2-5 provide the parts outside the CDR3, is EADIYQTPRYLVIGTGKKITLECSQTMGHDKMYWYQQDPGMELHLIHYSYGVNSTEKGDLSSESTVSRIRTEHFPLTLESARPSHTSQYLCASSEGAGGPPETQYFGPGTRLLVL.